This T cell receptor (beta chain) was identified during a study of T cell responses to AZD1222 COVID-19 vaccine. Findings and limits, study-wide: In the spike-specific TCR repertoire, nearly half reportedly target unmutated variant regions.

Repertoires were generated with immunoSEQ multiplex PCR, while TCRdb's copy carries only in-frame clones and drops some. The repertoire holds under 150,000 clones, with over 75% as singletons. Details on this clone: The antigen is undetermined.

The clonotype was recovered from an adult in good health. This sample comprised peripheral blood, obtained on day 0 of AZD1222 vaccination.

CDR3 in DNA: TGCGCCAGCAGCCCAGGGACATTCCCCTCCTACGAGCAGTACTTC. As protein: CASSPGTFPSYEQYF. The chain recombines TRBV4-1 with TRBJ2-7, with D maybe TRBD1 (6 bases). The CDR3 runs 15 residues. Germline V lookup: CDR1 MGHRA, CDR2 YSYEKL. Between the trimmed V and J ends, which lost 4 bases and 0 bases, there was a span of 13 bases.